This entry lists 14 T cell receptor beta chains sequenced from one sample in a study of shared clonotypes between healthy human individuals. Only in-frame clones appear in the TCRdb table, and some are missing; sequencing was by immunoSEQ multiplex PCR. The sample yields over 1.4 million clones, over 95% seen once. The specimen sequenced was naive CD4+ T cells sorted from blood. Specified subset: CD45RA+ positively selected. These receptors originate from a man aged 25-40 years in good health.

The chain combines TRBV9 with TRBJ2-2, with D tentatively TRBD1 (6 bases). CDR1 is SGDLS, CDR2 YYNGEE, per germline. There are 18 residues in the CDR3. Trimming removed 1 base from V and 1 base from J, with 17 bases in between. CDR3 loop: CASSVRGHRIQNTGELFF. The CDR3 nucleotides are TGTGCCAGCAGCGTAAGGGGACACCGAATTCAGAACACCGGGGAGCTGTTTTTT.

Of note for this clone: The sample contains more than one DNA sequence encoding this CDR3. This CDR3 reads CASSVGGPSTDTQYF. CDR3 DNA: TGTGCCAGCAGCGTGGGGGGGCCTAGCACAGATACGCAGTATTTT. The V gene is TRBV9, the J gene TRBJ2-3; perhaps TRBD2 as D (7 bases). There are 15 residues in the CDR3. Germline CDR1 and CDR2: SGDLS and YYNGEE. V lost 2 bases and J lost 0, with 10 bases in between.

In this sample, this clone turned up once. This sequence joins TRBV30 and TRBJ2-7, with D possibly TRBD2 on 6 matching bases. The V gene's germline CDR1 is GTSNPN and CDR2 SVGIG (reference sequence). The CDR3 consists of 16 residues. V was pared by 1 base and J by 0 bases, with 16 bases between. Here the CDR3 reads CAWSGDSGSSSYEQYF. CDR3 in DNA: TGTGCCTGGAGTGGGGACTCAGGGTCGTCCTCCTACGAGCAGTACTTC.

The CDR3 DNA follows: TGTGCCAGCAATCAAACCCCCCTACCGGGACAGGAGTTCTTC. It encodes CASNQTPLPGQEFF. The chain uses TRBV28 and TRBJ2-1; TRBD1 matches at 8 bases. CDR1 and CDR2 (germline): MDHEN, SYDVKM. The V segment lost 7 bases and the J segment 14 bases; nucleotides outside the gene matches: 16. This CDR3 is built from 14 residues.

This chain links TRBV7-2 with TRBJ1-1; D unclear. The CDR3 is 13 residues long. The V end lost 4 bases, the J end lost 0 bases, and 6 bases lay between the germline ends. Germline lookup yields CDR1 SGHTA and CDR2 FQGNSA. For the CDR3, the DNA is TGTGCCAGCAGCTATACAGTGAACACTGAAGCTTTCTTT. Encoded protein: CASSYTVNTEAFF.

The rearrangement uses TRBV7-6 and TRBJ2-1, with a tentative D call TRBD1 (7 bases). V shed 3 bases and J shed 8 bases, with 14 bases lying between them. CDR1 SGHVS and CDR2 FNYEAQ come from the germline V gene. The CDR3 has 14 amino acids. CDR3 bases: TGTGCCAGCAGCTTCCAGGGGGAGGTCTATGAGCAGTTCTTC. This encodes CASSFQGEVYEQFF.

The CDR3 DNA reads as TGTGCCAGCTCACCGCTCCACAGGGATTATAGCAATCAGCCCCAGCATTTT. Translating gives CASSPLHRDYSNQPQHF. The rearrangement uses TRBV18 and TRBJ1-5, with D perhaps matching TRBD1 (6 bases). Trimming took off 3 bases at V and 0 bases at J, with 15 bases between the two ends. Germline V gives CDR1 KGHSH, CDR2 LQKENI. CDR3 length: 17 residues.

Regarding this clone: Within the sample, other DNA sequences also encode this same CDR3. The chain carries TRBV7-6 and TRBJ1-1; D gene uncertain. The CDR3 extends over 13 amino acids. Trimming took 1 base from V and 1 from J, leaving 4 bases between them. Germline values: CDR1 SGHVS, CDR2 FNYEAQ. The DNA of the CDR3 is TGTGCCAGCAGCTTAGAGGGGAACACTGAAGCTTTCTTT. This sequence encodes CASSLEGNTEAFF. Based on the CDR3 plus reference TRBV7-6 and TRBJ1-1, the full variable domain is GAGVSQSPRYKVTKRGQDVALRCDPISGHVSLYWYRQALGQGPEFLTYFNYEAQQDKSGLPNDRFSAERPEGSISTLTIQRTEQRDSAMYRCASSLEGNTEAFFGQGTRLTVV.

The genes are TRBV7-2 and TRBJ2-2; D possibly corresponds to TRBD2 (6 bases). The germline V and J ends were trimmed by 1 base and 2 bases, with 11 bases remaining between them. CDR1 SGHTA and CDR2 FQGNSA come from the germline V gene. This CDR3 is 16 amino acids long. The CDR3 reads CASSLEAGPNTGELFF. DNA for the CDR3: TGTGCCAGCAGCTTAGAAGCGGGCCCAAACACCGGGGAGCTGTTTTTT.

V and J are TRBV5-1 and TRBJ2-2, with TRBD1 matching over 7 bases. Germline trimming cut 1 base from V and 4 bases from J; bases unmatched to any gene: 4. CDR3 length equals 15 residues. The germline V gene encodes CDR1 SGHRS and CDR2 YFSETQ. The CDR3 loop is CASSLTQGFTGELFF. Written as DNA, the CDR3 is TGCGCCAGCAGCTTGACACAGGGGTTCACCGGGGAGCTGTTTTTT.

V usage is TRBV5-4 and J usage is TRBJ2-2; D is unclear. The CDR3 runs to 13 residues. V lost 3 bases, J lost 6 bases, and 9 bases lay in between. Germline assignment: CDR1 SGHNT and CDR2 YYREEE (reference sequence). This CDR3 reads CASSSSFAGELFF. The CDR3 DNA reads TGTGCCAGCAGCTCGTCTTTCGCCGGGGAGCTGTTTTTT.

This chain joins TRBV21-1 and TRBJ2-7. TRBV21-1 represents a pseudogene. The CDR3 is 13 residues long. The CDR3 bases are TGTGCCAGCAGCAAAGCGTTGGGGAACGAGCAGTACTTC. Translation: CASSKALGNEQYF.

V usage is TRBV28 and J usage is TRBJ2-7, with D perhaps TRBD2 (6 bases). Trimming took 11 bases from V and 2 from J, leaving 10 bases between them. This CDR3 contains 11 residues. CDR1 and CDR2 from the germline V gene are MDHEN and SYDVKM. DNA for the CDR3: TGTGCCGGGGGGACCGCCTACGAGCAGTACTTC. This translates into CAGGTAYEQYF.

Of note for this clone: This sample also contains other DNA sequences that code for the same CDR3. The chain employs TRBV5-1 and TRBJ2-5; no clear D. The CDR3 has 13 amino acids. The V end was cut by 1 base, the J end by 4 bases, with 8 bases between. The germline V gene has CDR1 SGHRS and CDR2 YFSETQ. The CDR3 nucleotides are TGCGCCAGCAGCTTGACACCAGGAGAGACCCAGTACTTC. It codes for CASSLTPGETQYF.